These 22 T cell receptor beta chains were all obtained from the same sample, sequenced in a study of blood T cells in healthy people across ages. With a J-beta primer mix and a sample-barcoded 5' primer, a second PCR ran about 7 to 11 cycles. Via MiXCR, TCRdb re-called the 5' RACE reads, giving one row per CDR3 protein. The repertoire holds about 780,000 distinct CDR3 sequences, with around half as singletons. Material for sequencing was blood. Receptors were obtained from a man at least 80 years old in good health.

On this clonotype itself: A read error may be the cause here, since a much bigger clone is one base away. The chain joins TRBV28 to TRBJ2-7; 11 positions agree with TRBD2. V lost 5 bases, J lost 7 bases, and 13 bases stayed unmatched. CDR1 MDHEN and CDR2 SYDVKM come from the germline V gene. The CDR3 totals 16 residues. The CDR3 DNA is TGTGCCAGCAGTGTTCGACTAGCGGGAATCGTGGGTGAGCAGTACTTC. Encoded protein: CASSVRLAGIVGEQYF.

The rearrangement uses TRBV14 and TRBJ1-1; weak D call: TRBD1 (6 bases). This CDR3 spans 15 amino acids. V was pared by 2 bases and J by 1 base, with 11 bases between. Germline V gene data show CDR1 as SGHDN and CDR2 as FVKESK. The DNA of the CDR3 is TGTGCCAGCAGCCAACTCGGGGGGGCGAACACTGAAGCTTTCTTT. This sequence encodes CASSQLGGANTEAFF.

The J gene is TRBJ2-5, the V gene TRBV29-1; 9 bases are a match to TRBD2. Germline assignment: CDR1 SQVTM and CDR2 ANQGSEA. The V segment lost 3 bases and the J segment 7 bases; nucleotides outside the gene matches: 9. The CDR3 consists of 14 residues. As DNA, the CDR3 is TGCAGCGTTGAGGGGCATTGGCGGGAGGGGACCCAGTACTTC. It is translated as CSVEGHWREGTQYF.

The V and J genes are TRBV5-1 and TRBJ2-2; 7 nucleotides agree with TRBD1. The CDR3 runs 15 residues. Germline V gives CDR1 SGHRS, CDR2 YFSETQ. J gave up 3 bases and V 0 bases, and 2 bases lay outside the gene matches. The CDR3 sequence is CASSLDTGDTGELFF. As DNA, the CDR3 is TGCGCCAGCAGCTTGGATACAGGGGACACCGGGGAGCTGTTTTTT.

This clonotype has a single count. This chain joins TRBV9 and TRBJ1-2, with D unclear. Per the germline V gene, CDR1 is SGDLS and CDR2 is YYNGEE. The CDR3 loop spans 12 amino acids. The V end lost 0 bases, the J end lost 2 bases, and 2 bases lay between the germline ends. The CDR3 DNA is TGTGCCAGCAGCGTAGTGAACTATGGCTACACCTTC. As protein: CASSVVNYGYTF. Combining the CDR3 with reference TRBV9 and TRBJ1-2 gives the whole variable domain DSGVTQTPKHLITATGQRVTLRCSPRSGDLSVYWYQQSLDQGLQFLIQYYNGEERAKGNILERFSAQQFPDLHSELNLSSLELGDSALYFCASSVVNYGYTFGSGTRLTVV.

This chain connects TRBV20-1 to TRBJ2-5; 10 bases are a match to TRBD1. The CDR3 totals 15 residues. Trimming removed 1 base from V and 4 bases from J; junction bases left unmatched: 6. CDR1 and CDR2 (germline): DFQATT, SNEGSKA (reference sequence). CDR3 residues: CSARAPGQGSETQYF. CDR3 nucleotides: TGCAGTGCTAGAGCCCCGGGACAGGGGTCAGAGACCCAGTACTTC.

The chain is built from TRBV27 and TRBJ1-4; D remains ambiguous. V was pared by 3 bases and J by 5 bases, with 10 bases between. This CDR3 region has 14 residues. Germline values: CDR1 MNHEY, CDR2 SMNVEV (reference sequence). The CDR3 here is CASSLGRQNEKLFF. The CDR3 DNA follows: TGTGCCAGCAGTTTGGGGAGGCAGAATGAAAAACTGTTTTTT. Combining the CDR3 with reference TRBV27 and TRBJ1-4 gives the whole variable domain EAQVTQNPRYLITVTGKKLTVTCSQNMNHEYMSWYRQDPGLGLRQIYYSMNVEVTDKGDVPEGYKVSRKEKRNFPLILESPSPNQTSLYFCASSLGRQNEKLFFGSGTQLSVL.

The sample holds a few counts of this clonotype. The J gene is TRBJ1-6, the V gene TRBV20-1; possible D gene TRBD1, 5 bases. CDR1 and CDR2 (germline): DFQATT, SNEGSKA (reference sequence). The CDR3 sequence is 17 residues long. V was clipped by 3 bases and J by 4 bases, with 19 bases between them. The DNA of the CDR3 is TGCAGTGCTAGGGCCCCTGGGCAGGGATTTTATAATTCACCCCTCCACTTT. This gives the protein CSARAPGQGFYNSPLHF.

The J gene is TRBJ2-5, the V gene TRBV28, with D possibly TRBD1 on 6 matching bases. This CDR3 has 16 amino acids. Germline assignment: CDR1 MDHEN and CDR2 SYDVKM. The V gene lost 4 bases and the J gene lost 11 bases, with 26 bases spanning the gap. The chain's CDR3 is CASSSPPRGTFYKQYF. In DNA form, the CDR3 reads TGTGCCAGCAGTTCCCCCCCCAGGGGTACTTTCTACAAGCAGTACTTC.

CDR3 in DNA: TGCAGTGCTAGACGGGGTACCTACGAGCAGTACTTC. Encoded protein: CSARRGTYEQYF. This chain uses TRBV20-1 with TRBJ2-7; D may be TRBD2 (5 bases). The germline V gene has CDR1 DFQATT and CDR2 SNEGSKA (reference sequence). V lost 2 bases and J lost 2, with 7 bases in between. This CDR3 is 12 amino acids long.

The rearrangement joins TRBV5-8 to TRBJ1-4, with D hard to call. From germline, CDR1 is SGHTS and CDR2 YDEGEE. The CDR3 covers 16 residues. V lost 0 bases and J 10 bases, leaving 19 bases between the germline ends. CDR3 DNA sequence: TGTGCCAGCAGCTTGGAAGGGATTAATAACGTGGGAAAACTGTTTTTT. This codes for CASSLEGINNVGKLFF.

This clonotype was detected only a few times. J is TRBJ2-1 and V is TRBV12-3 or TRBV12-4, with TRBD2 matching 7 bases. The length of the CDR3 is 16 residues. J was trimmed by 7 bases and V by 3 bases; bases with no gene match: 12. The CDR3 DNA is TGTGCCAGCAGTTTTTTTCAGCGCGGGAGATGGAATGAGCAGTTCTTC. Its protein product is CASSFFQRGRWNEQFF.

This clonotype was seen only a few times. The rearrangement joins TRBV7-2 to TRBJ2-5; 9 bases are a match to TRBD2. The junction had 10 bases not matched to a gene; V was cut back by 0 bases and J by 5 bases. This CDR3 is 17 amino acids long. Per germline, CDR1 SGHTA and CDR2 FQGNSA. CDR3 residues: CASSLAVSGSGRETQYF. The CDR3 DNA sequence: TGTGCCAGCAGCTTAGCGGTTAGCGGGAGTGGGAGGGAGACCCAGTACTTC. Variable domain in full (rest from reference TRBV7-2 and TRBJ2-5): GAGVSQSPSNKVTEKGKDVELRCDPISGHTALYWYRQSLGQGLEFLIYFQGNSAPDKSGLPSDRFSAERTGGSVSTLTIQRTQQEDSAVYLCASSLAVSGSGRETQYFGPGTRLLVL.

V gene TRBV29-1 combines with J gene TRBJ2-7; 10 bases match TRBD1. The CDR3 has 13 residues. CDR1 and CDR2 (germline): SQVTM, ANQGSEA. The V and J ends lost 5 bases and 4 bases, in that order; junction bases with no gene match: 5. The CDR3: CSVSTGGEYEQYF. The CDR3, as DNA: TGCAGCGTTTCGACAGGGGGCGAGTACGAGCAGTACTTC.

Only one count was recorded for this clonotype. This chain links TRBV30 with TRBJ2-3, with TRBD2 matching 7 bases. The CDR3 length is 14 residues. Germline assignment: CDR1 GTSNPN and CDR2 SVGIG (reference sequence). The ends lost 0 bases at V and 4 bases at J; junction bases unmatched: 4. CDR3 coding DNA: TGTGCCTGGAGTGTCGGCGGGGGTTCAGATACGCAGTATTTT. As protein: CAWSVGGGSDTQYF.

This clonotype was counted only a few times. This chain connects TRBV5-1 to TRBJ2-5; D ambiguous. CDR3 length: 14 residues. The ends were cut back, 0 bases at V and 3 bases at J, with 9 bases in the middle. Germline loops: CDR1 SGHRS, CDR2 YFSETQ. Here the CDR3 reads CASSLANGEETQYF. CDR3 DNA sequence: TGCGCCAGCAGCTTGGCGAATGGGGAAGAGACCCAGTACTTC.

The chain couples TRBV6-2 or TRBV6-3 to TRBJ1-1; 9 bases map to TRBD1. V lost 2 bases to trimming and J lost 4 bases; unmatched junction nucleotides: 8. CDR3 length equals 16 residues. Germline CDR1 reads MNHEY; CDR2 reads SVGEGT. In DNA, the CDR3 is TGTGCCAGCAGTTACCTGGACAGGGGCGGTGGCACTGAAGCTTTCTTT. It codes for CASSYLDRGGGTEAFF.

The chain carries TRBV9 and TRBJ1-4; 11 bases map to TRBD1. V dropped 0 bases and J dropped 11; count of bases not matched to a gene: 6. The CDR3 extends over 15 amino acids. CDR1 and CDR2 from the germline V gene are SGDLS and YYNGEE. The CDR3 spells CASSVGGTGGQKLFF. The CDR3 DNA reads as TGTGCCAGCAGCGTAGGAGGGACAGGGGGTCAGAAACTGTTTTTT.

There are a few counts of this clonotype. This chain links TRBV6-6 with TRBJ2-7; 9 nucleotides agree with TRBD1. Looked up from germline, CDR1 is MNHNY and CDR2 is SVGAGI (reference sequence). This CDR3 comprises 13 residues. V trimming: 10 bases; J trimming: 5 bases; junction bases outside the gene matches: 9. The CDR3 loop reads CATTYRGQNEQYF. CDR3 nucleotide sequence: TGTGCCACGACGTACAGGGGGCAAAACGAGCAGTACTTC.

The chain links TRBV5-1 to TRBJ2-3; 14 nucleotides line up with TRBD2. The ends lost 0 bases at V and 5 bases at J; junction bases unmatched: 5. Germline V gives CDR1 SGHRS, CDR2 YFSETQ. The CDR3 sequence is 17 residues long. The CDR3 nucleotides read TGCGCCAGCAGCTTGGATGGACTAGCGGGAGGAATAGATACGCAGTATTTT. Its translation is CASSLDGLAGGIDTQYF. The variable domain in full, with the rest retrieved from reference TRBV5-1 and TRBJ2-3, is KAGVTQTPRYLIKTRGQQVTLSCSPISGHRSVSWYQQTPGQGLQFLFEYFSETQRNKGNFPGRFSGRQFSNSRSEMNVSTLELGDSALYLCASSLDGLAGGIDTQYFGPGTRLTVL.

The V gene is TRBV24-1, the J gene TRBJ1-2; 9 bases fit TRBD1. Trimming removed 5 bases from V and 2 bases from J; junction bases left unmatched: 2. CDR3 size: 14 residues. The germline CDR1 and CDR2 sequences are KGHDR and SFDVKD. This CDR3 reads CATSAGQGNYGYTF. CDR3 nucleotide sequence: TGTGCCACCAGTGCCGGACAGGGGAACTATGGCTACACCTTC.

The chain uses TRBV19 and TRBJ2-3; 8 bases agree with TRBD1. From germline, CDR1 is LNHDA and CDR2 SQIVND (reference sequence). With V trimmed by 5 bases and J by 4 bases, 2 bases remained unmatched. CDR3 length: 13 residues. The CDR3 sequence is CASSSTGADTQYF. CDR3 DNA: TGTGCCAGTAGTTCGACAGGGGCAGATACGCAGTATTTT.